The 6 T cell receptor beta chains in this list originate from one sample, sequenced in a study of T cells of healthy individuals. One entry per CDR3 protein results from TCRdb running MiXCR on the 5' RACE reads. The profile shows about 53,000 distinct CDR3 sequences, approximately 14% of them singletons. The origin of the receptors is a human donor in good health.

The V call is TRBV7-9, the J call TRBJ2-7; 7 bases are a match to TRBD2. Germline values: CDR1 SEHNR, CDR2 FQNEAQ (reference sequence). The J segment lost 3 bases and the V segment lost 2 bases, leaving 7 bases of the junction unmatched. This CDR3 region has 15 residues. Written as DNA, the CDR3 is TGTGCCAGCAGCTTAACGTTAGCGGGCCGCTACGAGCAGTACTTC. Its protein product is CASSLTLAGRYEQYF.

This clonotype was observed at least ten times. The chain has TRBV29-1 and TRBJ2-7; a weak D match, TRBD1 (5 bases). Trimming left V 0 bases short and J 13 bases short, with 10 bases between. Germline loops: CDR1 SQVTM, CDR2 ANQGSEA. The CDR3 has 10 residues. In nucleotides, the CDR3 is TGCAGCGTTGAAGAAGGGGCCCGATACTTC. Translated, it gives CSVEEGARYF.

The CDR3 DNA follows: TGTGCCAGCAGCCTAGGGGGGTTGCGGGAGTCCCGCTACAATGAGCAGTTCTTC. Its translation is CASSLGGLRESRYNEQFF. This chain links TRBV11-2 with TRBJ2-1; D is possibly TRBD2 (7 bases). Germline lookup yields CDR1 SGHAT and CDR2 FQNNGV. The CDR3 covers 18 residues. Trimming took off 5 bases at V and 3 bases at J, with 23 bases between the two ends.

V gene TRBV20-1 combines with J gene TRBJ2-7, with D hard to call. Germline assignment: CDR1 DFQATT and CDR2 SNEGSKA (reference sequence). CDR3 length equals 12 residues. Trimming pared 1 base from V and 5 bases from J, leaving 9 bases between. As DNA, the CDR3 is TGCAGTGCTAGAGTTGGTAATCACGAGCAGTACTTC. It encodes CSARVGNHEQYF.

This clonotype has at least ten counts. This chain joins TRBV4-1 and TRBJ1-2; D ambiguous. V shed 0 bases and J shed 5 bases, with 7 bases lying between them. Germline V gives CDR1 MGHRA, CDR2 YSYEKL. The CDR3 is 13 amino acids. The CDR3 reads CASSQETVYGYTF. CDR3 nucleotide sequence: TGCGCCAGCAGCCAAGAAACGGTATATGGCTACACCTTC.

In this sample, this clonotype turned up many times. V gene TRBV12-3 or TRBV12-4 combines with J gene TRBJ2-7; 10 nucleotides line up with TRBD1. The trim removed 7 bases at V and 7 bases at J, leaving 10 bases unmatched. The CDR3 runs to 14 residues. In nucleotides, the CDR3 is TGTGCCAGCACCAGGACAGGGGGAGTGGGAGAGCAGTACTTC. It specifies CASTRTGGVGEQYF.